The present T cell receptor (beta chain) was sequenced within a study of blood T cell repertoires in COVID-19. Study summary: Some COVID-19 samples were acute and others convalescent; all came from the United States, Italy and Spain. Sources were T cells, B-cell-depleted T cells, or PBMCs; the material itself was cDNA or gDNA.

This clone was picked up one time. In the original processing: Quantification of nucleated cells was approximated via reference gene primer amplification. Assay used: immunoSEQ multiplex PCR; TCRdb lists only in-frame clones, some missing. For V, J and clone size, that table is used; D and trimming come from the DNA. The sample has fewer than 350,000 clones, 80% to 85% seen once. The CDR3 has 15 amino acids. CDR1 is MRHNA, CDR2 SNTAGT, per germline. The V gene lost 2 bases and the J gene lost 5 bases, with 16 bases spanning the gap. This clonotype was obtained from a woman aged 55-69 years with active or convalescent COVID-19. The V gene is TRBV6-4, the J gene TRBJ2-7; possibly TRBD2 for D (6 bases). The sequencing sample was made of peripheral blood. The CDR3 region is CASSDLLAKKDEQYF. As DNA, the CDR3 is TGTGCCAGCAGTGACCTGCTAGCGAAGAAGGACGAGCAGTACTTC.